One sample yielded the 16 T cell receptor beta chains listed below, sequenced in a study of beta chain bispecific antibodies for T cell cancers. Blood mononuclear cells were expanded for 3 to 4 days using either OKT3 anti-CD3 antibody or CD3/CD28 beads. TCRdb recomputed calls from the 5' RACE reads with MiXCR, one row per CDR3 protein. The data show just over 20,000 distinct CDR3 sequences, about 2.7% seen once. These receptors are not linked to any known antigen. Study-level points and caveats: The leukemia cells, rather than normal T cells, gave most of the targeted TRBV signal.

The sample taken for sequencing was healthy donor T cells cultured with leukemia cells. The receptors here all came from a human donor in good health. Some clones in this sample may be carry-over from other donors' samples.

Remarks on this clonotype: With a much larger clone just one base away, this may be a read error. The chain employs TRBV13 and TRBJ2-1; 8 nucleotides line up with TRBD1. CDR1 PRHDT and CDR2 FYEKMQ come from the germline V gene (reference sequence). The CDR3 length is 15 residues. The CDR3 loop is CTSSSIAGGENEQFF. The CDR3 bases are TGTACCAGCAGCTCGATCGCAGGGGGCGAAAATGAGCAGTTCTTC.

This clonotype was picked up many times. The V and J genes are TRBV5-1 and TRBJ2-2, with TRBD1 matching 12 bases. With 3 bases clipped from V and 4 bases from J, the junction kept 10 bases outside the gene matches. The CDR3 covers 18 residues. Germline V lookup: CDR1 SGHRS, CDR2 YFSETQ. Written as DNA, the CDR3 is TGCGCCAGCAGCTCGTGGGACAGGGGGCTTATAAGCACCGGGGAGCTGTTTTTT. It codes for CASSSWDRGLISTGELFF. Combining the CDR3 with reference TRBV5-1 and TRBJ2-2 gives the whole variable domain KAGVTQTPRYLIKTRGQQVTLSCSPISGHRSVSWYQQTPGQGLQFLFEYFSETQRNKGNFPGRFSGRQFSNSRSEMNVSTLELGDSALYLCASSSWDRGLISTGELFFGEGSRLTVL.

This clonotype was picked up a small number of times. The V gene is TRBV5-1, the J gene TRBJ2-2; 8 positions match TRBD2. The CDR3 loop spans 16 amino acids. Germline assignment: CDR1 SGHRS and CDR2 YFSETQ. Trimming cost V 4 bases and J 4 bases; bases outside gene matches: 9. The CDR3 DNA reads TGCGCCAGCAGCACCCGACTAGCGAGTTCCACCGGGGAGCTGTTTTTT. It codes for CASSTRLASSTGELFF.

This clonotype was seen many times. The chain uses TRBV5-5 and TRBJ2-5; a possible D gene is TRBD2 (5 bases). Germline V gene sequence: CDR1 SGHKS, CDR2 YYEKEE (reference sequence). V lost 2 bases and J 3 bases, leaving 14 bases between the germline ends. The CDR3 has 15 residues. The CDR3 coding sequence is TGTGCCAGCAGCTTCGGGGTTCAGCTCAAAGAGACCCAGTACTTC. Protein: CASSFGVQLKETQYF.

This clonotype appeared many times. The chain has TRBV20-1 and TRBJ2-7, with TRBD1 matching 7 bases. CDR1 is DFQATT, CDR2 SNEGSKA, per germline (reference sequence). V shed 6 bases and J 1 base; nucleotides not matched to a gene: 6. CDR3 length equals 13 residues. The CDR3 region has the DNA TGCAGTGCGACCGGGACAGCTTCCTACGAGCAGTACTTC. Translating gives CSATGTASYEQYF.

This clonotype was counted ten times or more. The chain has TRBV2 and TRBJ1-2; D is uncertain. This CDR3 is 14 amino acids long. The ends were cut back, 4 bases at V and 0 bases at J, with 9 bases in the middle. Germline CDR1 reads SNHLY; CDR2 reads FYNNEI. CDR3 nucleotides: TGTGCCAGCAGTGGGAGGATAGCTAACTATGGCTACACCTTC. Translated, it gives CASSGRIANYGYTF.

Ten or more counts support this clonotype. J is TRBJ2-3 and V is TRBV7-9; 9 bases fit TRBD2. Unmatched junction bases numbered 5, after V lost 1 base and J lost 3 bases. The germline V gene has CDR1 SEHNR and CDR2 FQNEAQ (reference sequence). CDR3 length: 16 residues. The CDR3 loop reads CASSLGGGGATDTQYF. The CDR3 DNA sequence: TGTGCCAGCAGCTTAGGTGGCGGGGGGGCGACAGATACGCAGTATTTT.

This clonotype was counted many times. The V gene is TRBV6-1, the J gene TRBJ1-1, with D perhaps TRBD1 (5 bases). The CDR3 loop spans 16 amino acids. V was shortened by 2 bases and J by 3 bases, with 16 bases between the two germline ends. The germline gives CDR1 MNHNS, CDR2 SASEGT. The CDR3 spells CASSERHGGLDTEAFF. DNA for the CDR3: TGTGCCAGCAGTGAAAGGCATGGGGGGTTGGACACTGAAGCTTTCTTT.

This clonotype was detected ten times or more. In DNA, the CDR3 is TGCGCCAGCAGCTTGGTTAGCGGGCCAGATACGCAGTATTTT. It translates to CASSLVSGPDTQYF. This sequence joins TRBV5-1 and TRBJ2-3; 7 nucleotides agree with TRBD2. V shed 0 bases, J shed 4 bases, and the junction held 2 bases outside the gene matches. CDR3 size: 14 residues. CDR1 is SGHRS and CDR2 is YFSETQ in the germline V gene.

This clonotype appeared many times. The DNA of the CDR3 is TGTGCCAGCTCACCACCAGGAGTGCTTCTCTACAATGAGCAGTTCTTC. Amino acid sequence: CASSPPGVLLYNEQFF. V gene TRBV18 combines with J gene TRBJ2-1; D remains unclear. The V end lost 0 bases, the J end lost 3 bases, and 12 bases lay between the germline ends. CDR1 and CDR2 (germline): KGHSH, LQKENI. This CDR3 has 16 amino acids. Drawing the rest from reference TRBV18 and TRBJ2-1, the complete variable domain is NAGVMQNPRHLVRRRGQEARLRCSPMKGHSHVYWYRQLPEEGLKFMVYLQKENIIDESGMPKERFSAEFPKEGPSILRIQQVVRGDSAAYFCASSPPGVLLYNEQFFGPGTRLTVL.

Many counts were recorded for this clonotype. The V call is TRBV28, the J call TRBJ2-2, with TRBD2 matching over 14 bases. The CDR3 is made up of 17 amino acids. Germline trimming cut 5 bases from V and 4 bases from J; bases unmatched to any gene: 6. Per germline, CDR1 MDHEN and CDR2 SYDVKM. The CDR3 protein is CASSLQTSGGATGELFF. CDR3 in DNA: TGTGCCAGCAGTCTCCAGACTAGCGGGGGGGCCACCGGGGAGCTGTTTTTT.

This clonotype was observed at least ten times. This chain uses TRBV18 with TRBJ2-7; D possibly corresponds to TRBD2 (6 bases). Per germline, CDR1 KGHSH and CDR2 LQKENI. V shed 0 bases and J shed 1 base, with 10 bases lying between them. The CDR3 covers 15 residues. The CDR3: CASSPPAEGSYEQYF. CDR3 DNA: TGTGCCAGCTCACCACCAGCGGAGGGATCCTACGAGCAGTACTTC.

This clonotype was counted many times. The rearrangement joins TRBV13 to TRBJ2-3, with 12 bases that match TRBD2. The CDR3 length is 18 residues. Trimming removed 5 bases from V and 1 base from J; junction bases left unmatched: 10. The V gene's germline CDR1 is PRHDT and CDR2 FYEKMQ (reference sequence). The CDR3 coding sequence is TGTGCCAGCAGCCCCAGCCTAGCGGGGGGGCCGGGCACAGATACGCAGTATTTT. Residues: CASSPSLAGGPGTDTQYF.

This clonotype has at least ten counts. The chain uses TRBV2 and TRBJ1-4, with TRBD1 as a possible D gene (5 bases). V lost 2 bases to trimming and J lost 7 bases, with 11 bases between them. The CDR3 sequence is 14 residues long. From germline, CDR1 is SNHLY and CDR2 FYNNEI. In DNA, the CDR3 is TGTGCCAGCAGTGAAACGGCAGGGTCTGAAAAACTGTTTTTT. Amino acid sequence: CASSETAGSEKLFF.

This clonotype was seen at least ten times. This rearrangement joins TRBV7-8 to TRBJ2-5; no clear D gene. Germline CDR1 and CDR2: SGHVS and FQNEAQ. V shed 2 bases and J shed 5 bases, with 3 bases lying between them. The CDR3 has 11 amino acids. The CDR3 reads CASSLYETQYF. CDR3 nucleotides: TGTGCCAGCAGCTTATACGAGACCCAGTACTTC.

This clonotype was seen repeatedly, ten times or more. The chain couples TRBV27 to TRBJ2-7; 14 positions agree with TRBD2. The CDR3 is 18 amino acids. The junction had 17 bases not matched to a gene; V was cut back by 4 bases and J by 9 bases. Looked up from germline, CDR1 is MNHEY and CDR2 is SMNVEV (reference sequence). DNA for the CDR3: TGTGCCAGCAGTTCCGGGACTAGCGGGGGCCCCATTGTGGCTGGGCAGTACTTC. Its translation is CASSSGTSGGPIVAGQYF.